The next 31 T cell receptor beta chains were all read from a single sample in a study of T cell changes during pregnancy in multiple sclerosis. The assay was immunoSEQ multiplex PCR, and TCRdb's table has in-frame clones only and misses some. The sample contains around 50,000 clones, approximately 92% of which appear only once. The sequencing used CD4+ T cells from peripheral blood mononuclear cells, collected in the third trimester of pregnancy. These receptors came from a female donor with multiple sclerosis, enrolled in a pregnancy study.

V and J are TRBV5-4 and TRBJ2-7; D possibly corresponds to TRBD2 (5 bases). This CDR3 region has 12 residues. V shed 0 bases and J shed 6 bases, with 7 bases lying between them. Germline V gives CDR1 SGHNT, CDR2 YYREEE (reference sequence). The CDR3 DNA reads as TGTGCCAGCAGCTTGGGGGGAGCCGAGCAGTACTTC. Amino acid sequence: CASSLGGAEQYF.

This clone was detected only once. V gene TRBV2 combines with J gene TRBJ2-3, with a weak D call TRBD1 (5 bases). CDR1 is SNHLY, CDR2 FYNNEI, per germline. The CDR3 length is 13 residues. Trimming pared 5 bases from V and 6 bases from J, leaving 12 bases between. CDR3 amino acids: CASSTQGRDTQYF. The CDR3 region has the DNA TGTGCCAGCAGTACCCAGGGTAGGGATACGCAGTATTTT.

The chain employs TRBV28 and TRBJ1-5; TRBD1 is a possible D gene (5 bases). Germline assignment: CDR1 MDHEN and CDR2 SYDVKM. The CDR3 length is 14 residues. Trimming took 8 bases from V and 3 from J, leaving 14 bases between them. The CDR3 reads CASQKGLDNQPQHF. CDR3 nucleotide sequence: TGTGCCAGCCAAAAGGGGTTGGACAATCAGCCCCAGCATTTT.

The chain employs TRBV7-9 and TRBJ2-7, with a possible D match to TRBD2 (6 bases). CDR3 length: 15 residues. Looked up from germline, CDR1 is SEHNR and CDR2 is FQNEAQ (reference sequence). V shed 5 bases and J shed 6 bases, with 20 bases lying between them. For the CDR3, the DNA is TGTGCCAGCAGCCACCCGGGGGATGCGGGGCTCGAGCAGTACTTC. Residues: CASSHPGDAGLEQYF.

The chain joins TRBV7-8 to TRBJ2-7; a weak D match, TRBD1 (6 bases). Trimming removed 1 base at V and 2 bases at J, with 15 bases between. CDR3 size: 16 residues. Germline V gives CDR1 SGHVS, CDR2 FQNEAQ. CDR3 DNA sequence: TGTGCCAGCAGCTTAGATCAGGGTCAGGGGACCTACGAGCAGTACTTC. Translation: CASSLDQGQGTYEQYF.

The J gene is TRBJ2-7, the V gene TRBV6-5; 8 bases align to TRBD2. V was pared by 0 bases and J by 13 bases, with 14 bases of the junction left unmatched. The CDR3 is 15 residues long. CDR1 and CDR2 (germline): MNHEY, SVGAGI. The CDR3 nucleotides are TGTGCCAGCAGTTACTCTGGGGCGATAGCGGGGTACTTATACTTC. Encoded protein: CASSYSGAIAGYLYF.

The rearrangement uses TRBV7-3 and TRBJ2-7; 9 bases match TRBD1. Germline loops: CDR1 SGHTA, CDR2 FQGTGA. Losses at the gene ends were 2 bases for V and 6 bases for J; bases not matched to a gene: 2. This CDR3 is built from 13 residues. CDR3 nucleotide sequence: TGTGCCAGCAGCTTATTGACAGGGGGCGAGCAGTACTTC. Its translation: CASSLLTGGEQYF.

The V gene is TRBV28, the J gene TRBJ2-1; D is possibly TRBD1 (5 bases). The CDR3 extends over 14 amino acids. The V end lost 6 bases, the J end lost 0 bases, and 9 bases lay between the germline ends. Germline assignment: CDR1 MDHEN and CDR2 SYDVKM. The CDR3 DNA is TGTGCCAGCAGCCCAGGACACTCCTACAATGAGCAGTTCTTC. Translating it yields CASSPGHSYNEQFF. The full variable domain, completed using reference TRBV28 and TRBJ2-1, is DVKVTQSSRYLVKRTGEKVFLECVQDMDHENMFWYRQDPGLGLRLIYFSYDVKMKEKGDIPEGYSVSREKKERFSLILESASTNQTSMYLCASSPGHSYNEQFFGPGTRLTVL.

The V call is TRBV30, the J call TRBJ2-5, with 9 nucleotides matching TRBD1. V was clipped by 1 base and J by 5 bases; unmatched bases: 8. CDR1 is GTSNPN and CDR2 is SVGIG in the germline V gene (reference sequence). The CDR3 contains 15 residues. This CDR3 reads CAWSEGTGYGETQYF. CDR3 in DNA: TGTGCCTGGAGTGAAGGGACAGGGTATGGGGAGACCCAGTACTTC.

The rearrangement links TRBV13 to TRBJ2-1; possible D gene TRBD2, 6 bases. Trimming cost V 0 bases and J 13 bases, with 10 bases left between them. Germline V gene sequence: CDR1 PRHDT, CDR2 FYEKMQ (reference sequence). The CDR3 is 12 residues long. The CDR3 spells CASSLGGSRQFF. CDR3 DNA sequence: TGTGCCAGCAGCTTAGGCGGGAGTAGACAGTTCTTC.

In its sample, this clone was seen once. This rearrangement joins TRBV18 to TRBJ2-1; 9 nucleotides agree with TRBD2. The V and J ends lost 0 bases and 5 bases, in that order; junction bases with no gene match: 2. CDR3 size: 15 residues. Germline CDR1 KGHSH, CDR2 LQKENI. For the CDR3, the DNA is TGTGCCAGCTCACCACCTAGCGGGGGCCACAATGAGCAGTTCTTC. As protein: CASSPPSGGHNEQFF.

The chain employs TRBV7-9 and TRBJ2-3; 11 positions match TRBD2. The germline gives CDR1 SEHNR, CDR2 FQNEAQ (reference sequence). There are 17 residues in the CDR3. J lost 6 bases, V lost 5 bases, and 13 bases had no gene match. The CDR3 here is CASSRTTTSGGGDTQYF. In DNA form, the CDR3 reads TGTGCCAGCAGCCGAACTACTACTAGCGGGGGCGGGGATACGCAGTATTTT.

This chain connects TRBV18 to TRBJ2-1; 11 bases align to TRBD2. Germline loops: CDR1 KGHSH, CDR2 LQKENI. Trimming took 2 bases from V and 6 from J; bases not matched to a gene: 6. The CDR3 contains 16 residues. The CDR3 nucleotides are TGTGCCAGCTCACCATTTACTAGCGGGAGACTCAATGAGCAGTTCTTC. Its protein product is CASSPFTSGRLNEQFF.

The rearrangement joins TRBV19 to TRBJ2-5; D may be TRBD1 (5 bases). This CDR3 is built from 15 residues. Trimming took off 1 base at V and 5 bases at J, with 14 bases between the two ends. Germline CDR1 LNHDA, CDR2 SQIVND (reference sequence). This chain's CDR3 is CASSIVLRGRETQYF. CDR3 nucleotides: TGTGCCAGTAGTATAGTCCTTAGGGGAAGGGAGACCCAGTACTTC.

V is TRBV27 and J is TRBJ1-5; 12 positions agree with TRBD1. The length of the CDR3 is 16 residues. The junction had 6 bases not matched to a gene; V was cut back by 5 bases and J by 4 bases. In germline, CDR1 is MNHEY, CDR2 SMNVEV (reference sequence). DNA of the CDR3: TGTGCCAGCAGTAAGGGACAGGGGGCTTGGAATCAGCCCCAGCATTTT. The encoded protein is CASSKGQGAWNQPQHF.

V and J are TRBV13 and TRBJ2-7; 15 bases map to TRBD2. CDR3 length: 17 amino acids. CDR1 PRHDT and CDR2 FYEKMQ come from the germline V gene (reference sequence). The J segment lost 5 bases and the V segment lost 3 bases, leaving 8 bases of the junction unmatched. The CDR3 loop is CASSFGLAGGLGDEQYF. The CDR3 region has the DNA TGTGCCAGCAGCTTTGGACTAGCGGGAGGGCTCGGGGACGAGCAGTACTTC.

The chain has TRBV1 and TRBJ2-3; no DNA check was done on the table's D call, TRBD1. TRBV1 is flagged as a pseudogene. CDR3 length equals 12 residues. CDR3 residues: CTSSQASDTQYF. CDR3 sequence (DNA): TGCACCAGCAGCCAAGCATCAGATACGCAGTATTTT.

The chain links TRBV5-1 to TRBJ2-7; the D gene is possibly TRBD2 (6 bases). Trimming took off 4 bases at V and 3 bases at J, with 17 bases between the two ends. This CDR3 has 15 amino acids. From germline, CDR1 is SGHRS and CDR2 YFSETQ. The CDR3 region is CASSLAGGVGYEQYF. CDR3 in DNA: TGCGCCAGCAGCCTGGCGGGCGGGGTAGGCTACGAGCAGTACTTC. Full variable domain (outside the CDR3, taken from reference TRBV5-1 and TRBJ2-7): KAGVTQTPRYLIKTRGQQVTLSCSPISGHRSVSWYQQTPGQGLQFLFEYFSETQRNKGNFPGRFSGRQFSNSRSEMNVSTLELGDSALYLCASSLAGGVGYEQYFGPGTRLTVT.

The rearrangement links TRBV6-6 to TRBJ1-2; no definite D call. The CDR3 contains 14 residues. V shed 5 bases and J shed 4 bases, with 14 bases lying between them. CDR1 and CDR2 from the germline V gene are MNHNY and SVGAGI (reference sequence). Here the CDR3 reads CASSTLDGLYGYTF. CDR3 nucleotide sequence: TGTGCCAGCAGTACCCTAGACGGCCTCTATGGCTACACCTTC.

The V and J genes are TRBV2 and TRBJ1-2, with D perhaps TRBD1 (5 bases). This CDR3 region has 13 residues. V dropped 4 bases and J dropped 4 bases, with 10 bases sitting between them. The germline V gene encodes CDR1 SNHLY and CDR2 FYNNEI. The CDR3 bases are TGTGCCAGCAGTGTGAGACAGATCTATGGCTACACCTTC. It encodes CASSVRQIYGYTF.

This chain uses TRBV10-3 with TRBJ2-3, with 11 bases aligning to TRBD2. This CDR3 is built from 15 residues. CDR1 and CDR2 from the germline V gene are ENHRY and SYGVKD. J lost 3 bases, V lost 4 bases, and 3 bases had no gene match. This CDR3 reads CAISAGTSGTDTQYF. CDR3 DNA: TGTGCCATCAGTGCCGGGACTAGCGGAACAGATACGCAGTATTTT.

V gene TRBV9 combines with J gene TRBJ2-7; 10 nucleotides agree with TRBD2. This CDR3 has 16 residues. V lost 0 bases to trimming and J lost 4 bases; unmatched junction nucleotides: 7. Germline V lookup: CDR1 SGDLS, CDR2 YYNGEE. The CDR3 DNA reads TGTGCCAGCAGCGTAGGGGGGACTAGCGCCGCTTACGAGCAGTACTTC. As protein: CASSVGGTSAAYEQYF. The whole variable domain, filled in from reference TRBV9 and TRBJ2-7, reads DSGVTQTPKHLITATGQRVTLRCSPRSGDLSVYWYQQSLDQGLQFLIQYYNGEERAKGNILERFSAQQFPDLHSELNLSSLELGDSALYFCASSVGGTSAAYEQYFGPGTRLTVT.

The chain is built from TRBV5-1 and TRBJ2-1; TRBD1 is a possible D gene (5 bases). V lost 4 bases and J 10 bases, leaving 12 bases between the germline ends. The germline V gene encodes CDR1 SGHRS and CDR2 YFSETQ. This CDR3 spans 12 amino acids. CDR3: CASSATGGEQFF. CDR3 DNA: TGCGCCAGCAGCGCTACAGGTGGAGAGCAGTTCTTC.

The rearrangement links TRBV2 to TRBJ2-7; the D gene is possibly TRBD1 (6 bases). The ends were cut back, 6 bases at V and 1 base at J, with 13 bases in the middle. The CDR3 covers 14 residues. CDR1 SNHLY and CDR2 FYNNEI come from the germline V gene. The CDR3 sequence: CASRPRGRSYEQYF. DNA of the CDR3: TGTGCCAGCAGACCCAGGGGACGGTCCTACGAGCAGTACTTC.

The chain recombines TRBV9 with TRBJ2-1; 12 bases fit TRBD2. V was pared by 4 bases and J by 4 bases, with 3 bases of the junction left unmatched. Per the germline V gene, CDR1 is SGDLS and CDR2 is YYNGEE. This CDR3 has 15 residues. The CDR3 sequence: CASSRLAGVYNEQFF. The CDR3 region has the DNA TGTGCCAGCAGCCGACTAGCGGGAGTGTACAATGAGCAGTTCTTC.

The table lists this clone with a count of one. This chain's CDR3 is CASSIYGIQETQYF. CDR3 sequence (DNA): TGTGCCAGTAGTATCTACGGTATCCAAGAGACCCAGTACTTC. The J gene is TRBJ2-5, the V gene TRBV19; D call uncertain. The CDR3 is made up of 14 amino acids. V gave up 3 bases and J gave up 1 base, with 9 bases separating them. Germline CDR1 is LNHDA and CDR2 is SQIVND (reference sequence).

V and J are TRBV5-6 and TRBJ2-1; tentative D call: TRBD2 (6 bases). This CDR3 is 15 amino acids long. Germline CDR1 SGHDT, CDR2 YYEEEE. Trimming removed 2 bases from V and 1 base from J, with 10 bases in between. The CDR3 here is CASSFGLPSYNEQFF. DNA for the CDR3: TGTGCCAGCAGCTTCGGACTACCTTCCTACAATGAGCAGTTCTTC. Variable domain in full (rest from reference TRBV5-6 and TRBJ2-1): DAGVTQSPTHLIKTRGQQVTLRCSPKSGHDTVSWYQQALGQGPQFIFQYYEEEERQRGNFPDRFSGHQFPNYSSELNVNALLLGDSALYLCASSFGLPSYNEQFFGPGTRLTVL.

The chain recombines TRBV6-1 with TRBJ1-1; maybe TRBD1 (6 bases). This CDR3 has 12 amino acids. CDR1 and CDR2 (germline): MNHNS, SASEGT. V was pared by 7 bases and J by 10 bases, with 16 bases between. The CDR3 sequence is CASNREEGRAFF. CDR3 DNA sequence: TGTGCCAGCAACAGGGAAGAAGGGCGAGCTTTCTTT.

The rearrangement uses TRBV11-2 and TRBJ1-3; D unresolved. V was clipped by 5 bases and J by 0 bases, with 8 bases between them. This CDR3 region has 14 residues. CDR1 SGHAT and CDR2 FQNNGV come from the germline V gene. The CDR3 DNA reads TGTGCCAGCAGCAAACAGCACTCTGGAAACACCATATATTTT. It codes for CASSKQHSGNTIYF.

The V gene is TRBV4-2, the J gene TRBJ2-1, with 10 bases fitting TRBD2. The CDR3 spans 13 residues. V lost 6 bases, J lost 9 bases, and 5 bases stayed unmatched. Germline V gene lookup returns CDR1 LGHNA and CDR2 YNFKEQ. The CDR3 is CASSSLAGVEQFF. The DNA for the CDR3 is TGTGCCAGCAGTAGCCTAGCGGGAGTTGAGCAGTTCTTC.

The CDR3 is CSVSGRLSYNEQFF. As DNA, the CDR3 is TGCAGCGTTAGCGGGAGGTTATCCTACAATGAGCAGTTCTTC. The chain employs TRBV29-1 and TRBJ2-1, with TRBD2 identical over 9 bases. Germline assignment: CDR1 SQVTM and CDR2 ANQGSEA. The CDR3 spans 14 residues. V lost 5 bases to trimming and J lost 1 base; unmatched junction nucleotides: 3.